What follows describes a single T cell receptor beta chain. Its antigen is unknown. This may come from a read error, since a much larger clone is one base off. The data were obtained in a study of esophageal squamous cell carcinoma tumors (dated by TCRdb to about 2021). Turning to the overall study: Using principal component analysis combined with K-means clustering of immunohistochemical values for T-cell and checkpoint markers, the researchers divided patients into immuno relation high and low groups. TCR sequencing was performed on 10 or so patients, consisting of five randomly selected high immuno relation cases and five background-matched low immuno relation cases. The study aimed to assess TCR repertoire diversity and shared TCR repertoires of T cells within the tumor environment of esophageal squamous cell carcinoma. Across the roughly ten cases, roughly 1,800,000 TCRalpha and fewer than 1.3 million TCRbeta total reads were obtained, of which approximately 32,000 and 35,000 were unique. A wider cohort of 53 surgically treated esophageal squamous cell carcinoma patients in Japan was included, comprising roughly 20 high and about 32 low immuno relation cases. What the research found in general, with its limitations: Total TCR repertoire counts did not differ between groups, but significant repertoire counts were higher in the high immuno relation group. A single dominant TCRalpha VJ recombination with apparently reduced TCRalpha diversity was observed in three of the 10 cases. TCR repertoire analysis included only a few cases, and CDR3 clonotype-level investigation was not performed. Twenty-seven TRAV|TRAJ and more than 20 TRBV|TRBJ combinations, including TRAV13-1|TRAJ22 and TRBV7-9|TRBJ2-7, appeared to be shared among high immuno relation cases. Shared V|J recombination candidates may have been selected by chance because variation in the TCRalphabeta repertoire was large. Since the TCRalpha and TCRbeta chains were sequenced separately, neither the chain pairing nor the recognized antigens could be determined.

The method behind the library was 5' RACE. PCR was performed with KAPA HiFi using TCRalpha or TCRbeta constant-region primers together with a P20EA primer, and a nested second PCR was then carried out with CA2 or CB2. Amplification of TCR genes was performed by unbiased adaptor ligation RT-PCR, in which reverse transcription was carried out with Superscript III and a polyT18-containing BSL-18E primer. Following second-strand synthesis and blunting, the P10EA/P20EA adaptor was ligated to the 5' end of the cDNA, and NotI digestion was then performed. Both the first and second PCRs consisted of approximately 20 cycles of 98 degrees C for 20 s, 65 degrees C for 30 s and 72 degrees C for 1 min. The Nextera XT Index kit v2 Set A was used to index the amplicons, which were pooled in equimolar amounts and quantified with a Qubit 2.0 Fluorometer. Sequencing used the Illumina MiSeq platform with 2x300 bp paired-end reads. The authors' pipeline ran thus. V and J genes were assigned to reads on the basis of highest identity to IMGT reference sequences using Repertoire Genesis software ver.1.0. CDR3 was defined from Cys104 to Phe118 plus Gly119 and translated, and unique sequence reads were defined by distinct V, J and CDR3 amino acids. A shared V|J combination was chosen only when it reached significance in both a Fisher's exact test in edgeR and a Mann Whitney U test. Repertoire dissimilarity index was computed with the R rdi package after removing singletons and bootstrapping 500 repertoire combinations. TCRdb reanalyzed the raw reads on its own, using fastp at Q25 for trimming and MiXCR for clone calling, and kept in-frame beta chains. Rows are unified per CDR3 protein, each entry keeping the most common DNA and genes. These V and J calls derive from TCRdb rather than the authors' analysis. This sample holds about 1,200 distinct CDR3 sequences; about 13% were observed only once. The ten largest make up 25% to 40% of the sample.

The germline ends are 19 bases apart after V is trimmed by 6 bases and J by 5 bases. Looking up the germline V gene (reference sequence) yields CDR1 LGHDT and CDR2 YNNKEL. The CDR3, from cysteine to phenylalanine, totals 15 residues. Of the read, only the CDR3 DNA is kept; its 45 bases are in frame from base 1. Enrollment excluded patients who had received neoadjuvant chemotherapy or who had no clinical information. The TCR-sequenced cases shown were male and had subtotal esophagectomy with 2- or 3-field lymphadenectomy. No T-cell sorting was done; instead, RNA was pulled from bulk tumor tissue sections using a Qiagen AllPrep kit. Until RNA extraction, small sections of tumor tissue removed at surgery were kept in RNAlater reagent at -80 degrees C.

The material sequenced was tumor tissue. The source is a man between 45 and 80 years old with esophageal squamous cell carcinoma. The chain couples TRBV3-1 to TRBJ2-5, with a weak D call of TRBD2 (5 bases match). The nucleotide sequence is given as TGTGCCAGCAGTCGCGAGCGGAAGGGCCTGGAGACCCAGTACTTC. Its coded protein is CASSRERKGLETQYF.